This TCR beta chain was observed in a study of CD8 T cells in ankylosing spondylitis. Study results and caveats: Previous work reported some of these motif variants in the synovial fluid and blood of reactive arthritis. Seemingly distinctive of ankylosing spondylitis blood was a TCR beta motif formed by eight highly homologous variants.

TCRdb re-called the 5' RACE reads through MiXCR, storing one row per CDR3 protein. The repertoire includes more than 400,000 distinct CDR3 sequences, about 5.2% of them detected once, and under 4.5% sits in the top ten. This clonotype came up many times. Antigen: not known. Sample: blood, either unsorted or a sorted T cell fraction (not recorded which). The receptor comes from a male donor with ankylosing spondylitis.

Here the CDR3 reads CASSPVGTNSEQYF. CDR3 bases: TGTGCCAGCAGCCCTGTGGGGACTAATAGCGAGCAGTACTTC. The chain is built from TRBV7-9 and TRBJ2-7; 7 bases are shared with TRBD2. The germline V gene has CDR1 SEHNR and CDR2 FQNEAQ (reference sequence). This CDR3 comprises 14 residues. After removal of 5 bases from V and 6 bases from J, the junction contained 10 bases not matched to a gene.